The rows below give T cell receptor beta chains drawn from one sample of a study of CD8 T cells in ankylosing spondylitis. TCRdb called the 5' RACE reads again in MiXCR, with one record for every CDR3 protein. Among some 400,000 distinct CDR3 sequences listed, 20% to 25% were seen once. Sequenced material: blood, either unsorted or a sorted T cell fraction (not recorded which). All receptors derive from a male donor with ankylosing spondylitis. The CDR3 runs from the conserved cysteine through the conserved F or W. A D gene is named only where the DNA matches it firmly. Clone size is stated in some rows and not others, as once, few, many or a class when expanded.

DNA: TGTGCCAGCAGTTTAGGCCGGACTAGCGGAAAATCCTACGAGCAGTACTTC
CDR3: CASSLGRTSGKSYEQYF
V: TRBV12-3/TRBV12-4
size: NA
J: TRBJ2-7
D: TRBD2

DNA: TGTGCCAGCAGCCAAGCGAATAGCGGGAGGACCAGCTCCTACAATGAGCAGTTCTTC
CDR3: CASSQANSGRTSSYNEQFF
V: TRBV3-1
size: many
J: TRBJ2-1
D: TRBD2

DNA: TGTGCCAGCAGTGAACCCAGGGCAGGGAACACTGAAGCTTTCTTT
CDR3: CASSEPRAGNTEAFF
V: TRBV6-1
size: NA
J: TRBJ1-1
D: NA

DNA: TGTGCCAGCAGTGACGTCAGCCGCTCGGCTATCAATCAGCCCCAGCATTTT
CDR3: CASSDVSRSAINQPQHF
V: TRBV6-1
size: NA
J: TRBJ1-5
D: NA

DNA: TGTGCCACCAGCAAAGACAGGTACCAAGAGACCCAGTACTTC
CDR3: CATSKDRYQETQYF
V: TRBV15
size: few
J: TRBJ2-5
D: NA

DNA: TGTGCCATCAGTGTCGGGACTAATCAGCCCCAGCATTTT
CDR3: CAISVGTNQPQHF
V: TRBV10-3
size: few
J: TRBJ1-5
D: NA

DNA: TGTGCCAGCAGCGTTAGCGGGTTGAACACCGGGGAGCTGTTTTTT
CDR3: CASSVSGLNTGELFF
V: TRBV9
size: few
J: TRBJ2-2
D: TRBD2

DNA: TGTGCCAGCAGTAGAAACATGGGAAACACCATATATTTT
CDR3: CASSRNMGNTIYF
V: TRBV27
size: NA
J: TRBJ1-3
D: NA

DNA: TGTGCCGGCAAAGCGCTAGGGCTTGATACGCAGTATTTT
CDR3: CAGKALGLDTQYF
V: TRBV7-9
size: few
J: TRBJ2-3
D: NA

DNA: TGTGCCAGCTCACCCCCAGTCTCTGGGGCCAACGTCCTGACTTTC
CDR3: CASSPPVSGANVLTF
V: TRBV18
size: few
J: TRBJ2-6
D: NA

DNA: TGCAGTGCTCCTAGGTTCGCGGGGACCCGGCACGAGCAGTACTTC
CDR3: CSAPRFAGTRHEQYF
V: TRBV20-1
size: few
J: TRBJ2-7
D: NA

DNA: TGTGCCATCAGTGAGCTGGGACAGAGGAACACCGGGGAGCTGTTTTTT
CDR3: CAISELGQRNTGELFF
V: TRBV10-3
size: NA
J: TRBJ2-2
D: TRBD1

DNA: TGTGCCAGCAGTCCAAACTGGGCGGTAAACTACGAGCAGTACTTC
CDR3: CASSPNWAVNYEQYF
V: TRBV6-1
size: NA
J: TRBJ2-7
D: NA

DNA: TGTGCCAGCAGTGATAGACAGAATAGCAATCAGCCCCAGCATTTT
CDR3: CASSDRQNSNQPQHF
V: TRBV2
size: NA
J: TRBJ1-5
D: NA

DNA: TGTGCCAGCAGCTCAGGGACTAGCGGGGGTTACAATGAGCAGTTCTTC
CDR3: CASSSGTSGGYNEQFF
V: TRBV7-2
size: few
J: TRBJ2-1
D: TRBD2

DNA: TGCGCCAGCAGCTTGGCTGTCGGGGGGCCCGCTGAAGCTTTCTTT
CDR3: CASSLAVGGPAEAFF
V: TRBV5-1
size: NA
J: TRBJ1-1
D: NA

DNA: TGCAGTGCTAGGGAGGGGGGCCGATGGGGGGAGCTGTTTTTT
CDR3: CSAREGGRWGELFF
V: TRBV20-1
size: NA
J: TRBJ2-2
D: NA

DNA: TGTGCCAGCAGTTTTACAGCGCGGATGGTAGATACGCAGTATTTT
CDR3: CASSFTARMVDTQYF
V: TRBV28
size: NA
J: TRBJ2-3
D: NA

DNA: TGTGCCAGCAGCCTCACTAGCAATGAGCAGTTCTTC
CDR3: CASSLTSNEQFF
V: TRBV3-1
size: many
J: TRBJ2-1
D: NA

DNA: TGTGCCACCAGTGAAGGGCACGGGGAGACCCAGTACTTC
CDR3: CATSEGHGETQYF
V: TRBV24-1
size: NA
J: TRBJ2-5
D: NA

DNA: TGTGCCAGCAGCGATCTAGGCGCCAAAAACATTCAGTACTTC
CDR3: CASSDLGAKNIQYF
V: TRBV4-2
size: NA
J: TRBJ2-4
D: NA

DNA: TGCGCCAGCAGCCAAGTATCGAGGCCCTACAATGAGCAGTTCTTC
CDR3: CASSQVSRPYNEQFF
V: TRBV4-3
size: NA
J: TRBJ2-1
D: NA

DNA: TGTGCCAGCAATCTAGCGGGGTCCCCTTCCTACGAGCAGTACTTC
CDR3: CASNLAGSPSYEQYF
V: TRBV28
size: few
J: TRBJ2-7
D: TRBD2

DNA: TGTGCCAGCAGTTCAAGACTAGCGGGAGAGGTCGCTACGCAGTATTTT
CDR3: CASSSRLAGEVATQYF
V: TRBV6-5
size: NA
J: TRBJ2-3
D: TRBD2

DNA: TGTGCCAGCGGAACGATGAATAGGAACACTGAAGCTTTCTTT
CDR3: CASGTMNRNTEAFF
V: TRBV27
size: NA
J: TRBJ1-1
D: NA

DNA: TGTGCCAGCAGTGAAGGTGGAGCGGGAGGAACCTACGAGCAGTACTTC
CDR3: CASSEGGAGGTYEQYF
V: TRBV2
size: NA
J: TRBJ2-7
D: TRBD2

DNA: TGCGCCAGCAGCTGGACAGGGACCGCCTACGAGCAGTACTTC
CDR3: CASSWTGTAYEQYF
V: TRBV5-1
size: once
J: TRBJ2-7
D: TRBD1

DNA: TGCGCCAGCAGCTTGGTGGGTCTAGCGGACACCGGGGAGCTGTTTTTT
CDR3: CASSLVGLADTGELFF
V: TRBV5-1
size: NA
J: TRBJ2-2
D: TRBD2

DNA: TGTGCCAGCAGTTACTACGCTGACGGAACGACTGAAGCTTTCTTT
CDR3: CASSYYADGTTEAFF
V: TRBV6-2/TRBV6-3
size: NA
J: TRBJ1-1
D: NA

DNA: TGTGCCACCAGTGATTTGCCCAGGGGGGGCTTCCAAGAGACCCAGTACTTC
CDR3: CATSDLPRGGFQETQYF
V: TRBV24-1
size: once
J: TRBJ2-5
D: NA

DNA: TGTGCCAGCAGCTTAGTTTTTTCGGGACGCCGAAACTCCTACGAGCAGTACTTC
CDR3: CASSLVFSGRRNSYEQYF
V: TRBV5-6
size: NA
J: TRBJ2-7
D: NA

DNA: TGTGCCAGCAGCCGCCAGGCCTCAGGGAATTCACCCCTCCACTTT
CDR3: CASSRQASGNSPLHF
V: TRBV11-2
size: few
J: TRBJ1-6
D: NA

DNA: TGTGCTAGTGGTTTGGTCGGGACAGGGTTTGGGGGAGACAATGAGCAGTTCTTC
CDR3: CASGLVGTGFGGDNEQFF
V: TRBV12-5
size: few
J: TRBJ2-1
D: TRBD1

DNA: TGTGCCAGCAGGCGACAGGCGAACACTGAAGCTTTCTTT
CDR3: CASRRQANTEAFF
V: TRBV12-3/TRBV12-4
size: many
J: TRBJ1-1
D: NA

DNA: TGTGCCACCAGCAGAGGCAGGGAGTATGGCTACACCTTC
CDR3: CATSRGREYGYTF
V: TRBV15
size: few
J: TRBJ1-2
D: NA

DNA: TGTGCCAGCAACCCCGGCCTAGCAAGCTACAATGAGCAGTTCTTC
CDR3: CASNPGLASYNEQFF
V: TRBV12-3/TRBV12-4
size: NA
J: TRBJ2-1
D: NA

DNA: TGTGCCAGCAGCTTAGCAGGTCCGCGGGAAGGGTACAATGAGCAGTTCTTC
CDR3: CASSLAGPREGYNEQFF
V: TRBV7-2
size: NA
J: TRBJ2-1
D: NA

DNA: TGTGCCAGCAGTTACCCCCCCCTTTTAACCGGGACTAGCGGGAGTTCGGGTGAGCAGTTCTTC
CDR3: CASSYPPLLTGTSGSSGEQFF
V: TRBV6-2/TRBV6-3
size: NA
J: TRBJ2-1
D: TRBD2

DNA: TGTGCCAGCAGTGCACACCTGCCAGGGGAAGAGACCCAGTACTTC
CDR3: CASSAHLPGEETQYF
V: TRBV25-1
size: few
J: TRBJ2-5
D: NA

DNA: TGCGCCAGCAGCTTGGCGGTGGGAGGGGCCGCAGATACGCAGTATTTT
CDR3: CASSLAVGGAADTQYF
V: TRBV5-1
size: NA
J: TRBJ2-3
D: TRBD2

DNA: TGTGCCAGCAGCCGAAGCGGGACGGAGGGGGAGACCCAGTACTTC
CDR3: CASSRSGTEGETQYF
V: TRBV7-9
size: NA
J: TRBJ2-5
D: TRBD2

DNA: TGCAGCGGGGAGCGGGATACCTACAATGAGCAGTTCTTC
CDR3: CSGERDTYNEQFF
V: TRBV29-1
size: NA
J: TRBJ2-1
D: TRBD2

DNA: TGTGCCAGCAGGAGGGCGGGAGGGAGAAACATTCAGTACTTC
CDR3: CASRRAGGRNIQYF
V: TRBV28
size: NA
J: TRBJ2-4
D: TRBD2

DNA: TGTGCCAGCTCACCAGGGAGTAACACAGGACGACACACAGATACGCAGTATTTT
CDR3: CASSPGSNTGRHTDTQYF
V: TRBV18
size: few
J: TRBJ2-3
D: NA

DNA: TGCGCCAGCAGCATCTCCACGGCGGTAGATACGCAGTATTTT
CDR3: CASSISTAVDTQYF
V: TRBV5-1
size: NA
J: TRBJ2-3
D: NA